This T cell receptor beta chain came from a study of Ad26.COV2.S vaccination and SARS-CoV-2 variants. Study-level findings and limits: Measures of TCR breadth and depth may have fallen short of total T cell responses. Spike-specific responses of CD8+ and CD4+ T cells were reported to display substantial breadth after vaccination. Non-spike TCR breadth did not differ much between vaccine and placebo recipients. Placebo recipients trailed vaccine recipients in spike-specific TCR breadth.

The CDR3 is made up of 15 amino acids. Losses at the gene ends were 2 bases for V and 8 bases for J; bases not matched to a gene: 9. Germline lookup yields CDR1 LNHDA and CDR2 SQIVND (reference sequence). Repertoires were generated with immunoSEQ multiplex PCR, while TCRdb's copy carries only in-frame clones and drops some. This sample carries just over 350,000 clones, just over 90% of them seen once, and the ten largest clones take under 4%. For this clone: The antigen remains undetermined.

The chain is built from TRBV19 and TRBJ1-2, with 9 positions matching TRBD1. The clonotype originates from a human donor who had recovered from COVID-19. The source was peripheral blood, collected after recovery from COVID-19. As DNA, the CDR3 is TGTGCCAGTAGTATATCCGGGACAGGGAACGACGGCTACACCTTC. Protein sequence: CASSISGTGNDGYTF.